Shown below are 30 T cell receptor beta chains from a single sample sequenced in a study of long-term antiretroviral therapy in people with HIV. The run of the v3.0 immunoSEQ assay was at survey level. Sequencing was performed with immunoSEQ multiplex PCR; in TCRdb, only in-frame clones are kept and a portion is missing. Among approximately 26,000 clones listed, approximately 90% were seen once. The sample here was unsorted PBMCs, taken 3.1 years after starting antiretroviral therapy. These receptors all come from a man between 18 and 29 years old with HIV.

The CDR3 region has the DNA TGCGCCAGCAGCCGCATCCCCAGGGCAACTAATGAAAAACTGTTTTTT. Translated, it gives CASSRIPRATNEKLFF. The chain is built from TRBV23-1 and TRBJ1-4; possible D gene TRBD1, 5 bases. TRBV23-1 is labeled an ORF, and its function is uncertain. Between the trimmed V and J ends, which lost 6 bases and 0 bases, there was a span of 14 bases. This CDR3 has 16 amino acids.

The CDR3 here is CASSLFGDREGYTF. The CDR3 DNA is TGTGCCAGCAGCTTATTCGGGGATCGGGAGGGCTACACCTTC. The chain joins TRBV7-2 to TRBJ1-2; D remains unclear. Germline V gene lookup returns CDR1 SGHTA and CDR2 FQGNSA. Trimming cost V 2 bases and J 8 bases, with 15 bases left between them. The length of the CDR3 is 14 residues.

By sample share, this clone is medium-sized (0.01 to 0.1%). The chain has TRBV6-5 and TRBJ1-5; D is possibly TRBD1 (6 bases). Germline V lookup: CDR1 MNHEY, CDR2 SVGAGI. Trimming stripped 2 bases from V and 6 bases from J, with 11 bases between. The CDR3 contains 14 residues. Here the CDR3 DNA reads TGTGCCAGCAGTTACAAACCAGGGGTTCAGCCCCAGCATTTT. It is translated as CASSYKPGVQPQHF.

The chain recombines TRBV27 with TRBJ2-5; TRBD2 matches 8 bases. J gave up 4 bases and V 5 bases, and 9 bases lay outside the gene matches. The CDR3 loop spans 15 amino acids. Germline CDR1 MNHEY, CDR2 SMNVEV (reference sequence). Written as DNA, the CDR3 is TGTGCCAGCAGTAGGAGTAGCGGGATGACAGAGACCCAGTACTTC. Its translation: CASSRSSGMTETQYF.

The rearrangement uses TRBV2 and TRBJ2-7; maybe TRBD1 (6 bases). The CDR3 covers 14 residues. V was trimmed by 7 bases and J by 2 bases, leaving 15 bases between them. Per germline, CDR1 SNHLY and CDR2 FYNNEI. The CDR3, as DNA: TGTGCCAGCAAGGAGGACAGTCCCACCTACGAGCAGTACTTC. As protein: CASKEDSPTYEQYF.

The rearrangement joins TRBV6-6 to TRBJ2-1; the D call may be TRBD1 or TRBD2 (6 bases each). The V and J ends lost 6 bases and 8 bases respectively, with 17 bases between them. The CDR3 is made up of 14 amino acids. CDR1 and CDR2 (germline): MNHNY, SVGAGI (reference sequence). This chain's CDR3 is CASRPSGARDEQFF. DNA for the CDR3: TGTGCCAGCAGGCCGTCGGGGGCGCGGGATGAGCAGTTCTTC.

The chain combines TRBV1 with TRBJ2-7. TRBV1 is flagged as a pseudogene. This CDR3 has 9 residues. Written as DNA, the CDR3 is TGCACCAGCAGCCAAGAAAAGGACGTC. Translation: CTSSQEKDV.

CDR3 DNA: TGTGCCAGCCGGACCAGGGAGGGAAATGAAAAACTGTTTTTT. Encoded protein: CASRTREGNEKLFF. The chain joins TRBV6-5 to TRBJ1-4; D possibly corresponds to TRBD1 (5 bases). The CDR3 contains 14 residues. Germline V lookup: CDR1 MNHEY, CDR2 SVGAGI. V lost 8 bases and J lost 5, with 15 bases in between.

The V and J genes are TRBV6-1 and TRBJ1-5; D gene uncertain. CDR1 MNHNS and CDR2 SASEGT come from the germline V gene. V lost 1 base, J lost 9 bases, and 4 bases lay in between. This CDR3 has 11 residues. The CDR3 loop is CASSEGGPQHF. The CDR3 region has the DNA TGTGCCAGCAGTGAAGGGGGGCCCCAGCATTTT.

In nucleotides, the CDR3 is TGCGCCAGCAGTCCTGACGGAGTCCAAGAGACCCAGTACTTC. Translating gives CASSPDGVQETQYF. This chain uses TRBV5-1 with TRBJ2-5; D is unresolved. Germline lookup yields CDR1 SGHRS and CDR2 YFSETQ. V was trimmed by 5 bases and J by 1 base, leaving 12 bases between them. The CDR3 loop spans 14 amino acids.

This chain joins TRBV6-5 and TRBJ2-7; a weak D match, TRBD2 (6 bases). Germline values: CDR1 MNHEY, CDR2 SVGAGI. The CDR3 loop spans 12 amino acids. The V end lost 7 bases, the J end lost 3 bases, and 10 bases lay between the germline ends. The CDR3 DNA reads TGTGCCAGCAAGGCGGGACTCTACGAGCAGTACTTC. Translated, it gives CASKAGLYEQYF.

The chain is built from TRBV6-5 and TRBJ2-5; the D gene is possibly TRBD2 (6 bases). V lost 5 bases to trimming and J lost 1 base, with 14 bases between them. Germline V gene sequence: CDR1 MNHEY, CDR2 SVGAGI. The CDR3 runs to 15 residues. This CDR3 is CASSPTGGIQETQYF. CDR3 coding DNA: TGTGCCAGCAGTCCCACGGGCGGGATCCAAGAGACCCAGTACTTC.

The J gene is TRBJ1-2, the V gene TRBV6-5, with a weak D call TRBD1 (5 bases). Per germline, CDR1 MNHEY and CDR2 SVGAGI. V lost 4 bases and J lost 6, with 21 bases in between. The CDR3 has 16 residues. This CDR3 reads CASSLRWGERVDGYTF. In nucleotides, the CDR3 is TGTGCCAGCAGTTTAAGGTGGGGGGAACGGGTTGATGGCTACACCTTC.

The chain employs TRBV7-2 and TRBJ2-7; 9 nucleotides line up with TRBD2. J lost 4 bases, V lost 4 bases, and 11 bases had no gene match. In germline, CDR1 is SGHTA, CDR2 FQGNSA. The CDR3 has 16 residues. The CDR3 DNA reads TGTGCCAGCAGCTCCGTGGGCGGGAGGGCCTCGTACGAGCAGTACTTC. Translated: CASSSVGGRASYEQYF. Combining the CDR3 with reference TRBV7-2 and TRBJ2-7 gives the whole variable domain GAGVSQSPSNKVTEKGKDVELRCDPISGHTALYWYRQSLGQGLEFLIYFQGNSAPDKSGLPSDRFSAERTGGSVSTLTIQRTQQEDSAVYLCASSSVGGRASYEQYFGPGTRLTVT.

This clone was counted only a few times. This chain uses TRBV28 with TRBJ1-5, with 7 nucleotides matching TRBD1. The CDR3 contains 14 residues. The J segment lost 2 bases and the V segment lost 11 bases, leaving 9 bases of the junction unmatched. Germline-derived CDR1 and CDR2 are MDHEN and SYDVKM. CDR3 amino acids: CASRRGRGNQPQHF. The DNA for the CDR3 is TGTGCCTCGAGGAGGGGGCGCGGCAATCAGCCCCAGCATTTT. The full variable domain, rest sourced from reference TRBV28 and TRBJ1-5, is DVKVTQSSRYLVKRTGEKVFLECVQDMDHENMFWYRQDPGLGLRLIYFSYDVKMKEKGDIPEGYSVSREKKERFSLILESASTNQTSMYLCASRRGRGNQPQHFGDGTRLSIL.

The chain couples TRBV9 to TRBJ2-3; D gene uncertain. The length of the CDR3 is 13 residues. Trimming took 4 bases from V and 0 from J, leaving 6 bases between them. In germline, CDR1 is SGDLS, CDR2 YYNGEE. The CDR3 loop reads CASSPHSTDTQYF. The CDR3 nucleotides are TGTGCCAGCAGCCCCCATAGCACAGATACGCAGTATTTT.

The chain combines TRBV10-3 with TRBJ2-7; D is ambiguous. There are 15 residues in the CDR3. Germline CDR1 is ENHRY and CDR2 is SYGVKD. Trimming shortened V by 6 bases and J by 0 bases, and 15 bases separated the two germline ends. The CDR3 loop is CAIRGGQTSSYEQYF. The DNA of the CDR3 is TGTGCCATCAGAGGCGGCCAGACGAGCTCCTACGAGCAGTACTTC.

Here the CDR3 reads CASSESAQRGGPDTQYF. CDR3 nucleotide sequence: TGCGCCAGCAGTGAGTCAGCCCAGCGGGGGGGACCAGATACGCAGTATTTT. The V gene is TRBV10-1, the J gene TRBJ2-3; 10 bases agree with TRBD2. This CDR3 has 17 residues. J gave up 4 bases and V 0 bases, and 7 bases lay outside the gene matches. The germline V gene encodes CDR1 WNHNN and CDR2 SYGVQD (reference sequence).

This chain connects TRBV9 to TRBJ2-7, with 10 bases identical to TRBD2. The CDR3 is 14 amino acids. From germline, CDR1 is SGDLS and CDR2 YYNGEE. Trimming removed 0 bases from V and 5 bases from J; junction bases left unmatched: 2. Here the CDR3 reads CASSVAGTSDEQYF. CDR3 DNA: TGTGCCAGCAGCGTAGCTGGGACTAGCGACGAGCAGTACTTC.

The chain employs TRBV6-6 and TRBJ1-3; D unclear. The CDR3 loop spans 14 amino acids. The V and J ends lost 6 bases and 1 base respectively, with 10 bases between them. CDR1 and CDR2 from the germline V gene are MNHNY and SVGAGI (reference sequence). The CDR3 loop reads CASSPARSGNTIYF. The CDR3 region has the DNA TGTGCCAGCAGCCCAGCCCGGTCTGGAAACACCATATATTTT.

The CDR3 sequence: CASSALVTEQFF. Here the CDR3 DNA reads TGCGCCAGCAGCGCACTAGTGACTGAGCAGTTCTTC. The genes are TRBV5-1 and TRBJ2-1, with D possibly matching TRBD2 (5 bases). Germline V lookup: CDR1 SGHRS, CDR2 YFSETQ. With 4 bases removed from V and 9 bases from J, the gap between germline ends came to 11 bases. This CDR3 region has 12 residues.

The chain couples TRBV28 to TRBJ2-7, with a tentative D call TRBD1 (5 bases). V dropped 3 bases and J dropped 1 base, with 10 bases sitting between them. The CDR3 is 14 amino acids. The germline V gene encodes CDR1 MDHEN and CDR2 SYDVKM. CDR3 in amino acids: CASSFDSLSYEQYF. The CDR3 nucleotides are TGTGCCAGCAGTTTTGACAGTTTATCCTACGAGCAGTACTTC.

The chain combines TRBV6-1 with TRBJ2-5; the match to TRBD2 covers 10 bases. Unmatched junction bases numbered 6, after V lost 6 bases and J lost 5 bases. In germline, CDR1 is MNHNS, CDR2 SASEGT. The CDR3 loop spans 14 amino acids. The CDR3: CASSPAGGWETQYF. CDR3 DNA: TGTGCCAGCAGCCCAGCGGGAGGGTGGGAGACCCAGTACTTC.

This chain uses TRBV7-9 with TRBJ1-1; 9 bases are a match to TRBD1. Germline CDR1 and CDR2: SEHNR and FQNEAQ (reference sequence). The junction had 5 bases not matched to a gene; V was cut back by 2 bases and J by 4 bases. The CDR3 has 15 residues. As DNA, the CDR3 is TGTGCCAGCAGCTTACCCCCGGGACAGGGCACTGAAGCTTTCTTT. It codes for CASSLPPGQGTEAFF.

The gene calls are TRBV19 and TRBJ2-7; D is unclear. Germline V gene data show CDR1 as LNHDA and CDR2 as SQIVND (reference sequence). V was trimmed by 3 bases and J by 0 bases, leaving 9 bases between them. This CDR3 is 14 amino acids long. CDR3 residues: CASSMSLPSYEQYF. The CDR3 DNA reads as TGTGCCAGTAGTATGTCCCTACCCTCCTACGAGCAGTACTTC.

The chain uses TRBV5-6 and TRBJ2-3; D uncertain. Germline CDR1 is SGHDT and CDR2 is YYEEEE. The CDR3 is 16 amino acids. Trimming shortened V by 4 bases and J by 2 bases, and 17 bases separated the two germline ends. CDR3 in DNA: TGTGCCAGCAGCCGGAGAGGTTGGGGAAACACAGATACGCAGTATTTT. This translates into CASSRRGWGNTDTQYF.

This chain connects TRBV19 to TRBJ2-1; a weak D match, TRBD2 (5 bases). Trimming removed 5 bases from V and 6 bases from J, with 17 bases in between. Germline lookup yields CDR1 LNHDA and CDR2 SQIVND (reference sequence). This CDR3 contains 15 residues. This chain's CDR3 is CASSHWWEHRNEQFF. The CDR3 DNA sequence: TGTGCCAGTAGTCATTGGTGGGAGCACCGCAATGAGCAGTTCTTC.

The V gene is TRBV7-9, the J gene TRBJ2-1, with D possibly matching TRBD1 (6 bases). Trimming left V 5 bases short and J 8 bases short, with 7 bases between. Looked up from germline, CDR1 is SEHNR and CDR2 is FQNEAQ (reference sequence). The CDR3 runs 11 residues. The CDR3 is CASSPGDEQFF. CDR3 in DNA: TGTGCCAGCAGCCCAGGGGATGAGCAGTTCTTC.

This chain connects TRBV27 to TRBJ1-5; a possible D gene is TRBD1 (5 bases). V lost 4 bases and J lost 4, with 8 bases in between. Germline CDR1 reads MNHEY; CDR2 reads SMNVEV (reference sequence). This CDR3 spans 13 amino acids. The CDR3 spells CASSWRGNQPQHF. Here the CDR3 DNA reads TGTGCCAGCAGTTGGCGGGGGAATCAGCCCCAGCATTTT.

The J gene is TRBJ2-3, the V gene TRBV11-2; D is unclear. Looked up from germline, CDR1 is SGHAT and CDR2 is FQNNGV. This CDR3 is 14 amino acids long. Trimming took 2 bases from V and 3 from J, leaving 9 bases between them. CDR3 DNA: TGTGCCAGCAGCTTATCAAAGTGGACAGATACGCAGTATTTT. Amino acids: CASSLSKWTDTQYF.